This T cell receptor (beta chain) was sequenced in a study of T cell responses to AZD1222 COVID-19 vaccine. As for this clone: What it binds is not known.

Data came from immunoSEQ multiplex PCR; TCRdb stores just in-frame clones and leaves some out. The sample lists more than 80,000 clones, 90% seen once, with approximately 8% in the top ten. Study conclusions and caveats: Donors were chiefly white British, with a greater number of females, and clonal diversity was perhaps underestimated.

Germline CDR1 and CDR2: SGHVS and FNYEAQ. The CDR3 is 14 residues long. V lost 3 bases to trimming and J lost 3 bases, with 11 bases between them. Material: peripheral blood, obtained 28 days after the second AZD1222 dose. The sequence was obtained from an adult who received the AZD1222 COVID-19 vaccine. The chain employs TRBV7-6 and TRBJ1-1, with D perhaps matching TRBD1 (6 bases). CDR3 bases: TGTGCCAGCAGCTTCAGTCAGGGGCACACTGAAGCTTTCTTT. It codes for CASSFSQGHTEAFF.